A selection of T cell receptor beta chains follows, all from one sample in a study of T cells in Graves' hyperthyroidism and ophthalmopathy. TCRdb independently ran MiXCR on the multiplex PCR reads; one entry per CDR3 protein. This sample yields about 400,000 distinct CDR3 sequences, of which 13% to 15% are seen a single time; roughly a fifth belongs to the top ten. Sequencing input: blood. The receptor set was obtained from a woman in her sixties or seventies with Graves' ophthalmopathy. Both conserved end residues are part of each CDR3. Fields, in order: clone size, V gene, D gene, J gene, CDR3 DNA, CDR3 protein. The D gene is left open where the match is weak. A row's size may be missing; if present it is once, few, many or a size class.

>NA|TRBV19|NA|TRBJ2-2
TGTGCCAGTAGTCTGGTACGAGGGAGCGGGTCGGTGGCCGGGGAGCTGTTTTTT
CASSLVRGSGSVAGELFF
>few|TRBV9|NA|TRBJ2-3
TGTGCCAGCAGCGTTTCCACGTCGGATACGCAGTATTTT
CASSVSTSDTQYF
>few|TRBV4-1|NA|TRBJ2-7
TGCGCCAGCAGCCAAGGGGTGGGAGCGTACGAGCAGTACTTC
CASSQGVGAYEQYF
>many|TRBV5-1|NA|TRBJ2-7
TGCGCCAGCAGCTTGGAAGCGGAGACCTACGAGCAGTACTTC
CASSLEAETYEQYF
>NA|TRBV20-1|NA|TRBJ1-6
TGCAGTGCACGGGGGACCGCCTGGAGGAATTCACCCCTCCACTTT
CSARGTAWRNSPLHF
>many|TRBV15|NA|TRBJ2-7
TGTGCCACCAGCAGAGATCAGGCAGGGCCTCTTGGCGAGCAGTACTTC
CATSRDQAGPLGEQYF
>NA|TRBV28|NA|TRBJ1-2
TGTGCCAGCAGCGACCACCGGGCCGGCGGCTACACCTTC
CASSDHRAGGYTF
>few|TRBV7-6|TRBD2|TRBJ2-1
TGTGCCAGCAGCTTAACTAGCGGAGGAGACAATGAGCAGTTCTTC
CASSLTSGGDNEQFF
>many|TRBV18|NA|TRBJ2-3
TGTGCCAGCTCCTCGGGACCCAGGGTAACAGATACGCAGTATTTT
CASSSGPRVTDTQYF
>many|TRBV20-1|NA|TRBJ1-5
TGCAGTGCTAGGACCCCATTAGGGAGTGCGGGCAATCAGCCCCAGCATTTT
CSARTPLGSAGNQPQHF
>few|TRBV4-1|TRBD2|TRBJ2-1
TGCGCCAGCAGCCACATAGCGGGGAATGAGCAGTTCTTC
CASSHIAGNEQFF
>NA|TRBV7-2|TRBD2|TRBJ2-6
TGTGCCAGCAGCGAGACTAGCGGAGTTTCTGGGGCCAACGTCCTGACTTTC
CASSETSGVSGANVLTF
>NA|TRBV7-3|TRBD2|TRBJ2-5
TGTGCCAGCAGCACCCGGACTAGCGGGAGTTGGGAGACCCAGTACTTC
CASSTRTSGSWETQYF
>many|TRBV28|NA|TRBJ1-1
TGTGCCAGCAGCTTAAATTCGGAAGCTTTCTTT
CASSLNSEAFF
>many|TRBV28|NA|TRBJ1-5
TGTGCCAGCAGTTTAAAAGTGGGAAGGGTCAATCAGCCCCAGCATTTT
CASSLKVGRVNQPQHF
>NA|TRBV28|TRBD2|TRBJ2-5
TGTGCCAGCAGTTCAGCGGGAGACGAGACCCAGTACTTC
CASSSAGDETQYF
>many|TRBV28|NA|TRBJ2-6
TGTGCCAGCAGTCGACGGGGGCTTGGGTCTGGGGCCAACGTCCTGACTTTC
CASSRRGLGSGANVLTF
>many|TRBV18|NA|TRBJ2-2
TGTGCCAGCTCGAAGCAGGGGACGAACACCGGGGAGCTGTTTTTT
CASSKQGTNTGELFF
>few|TRBV20-1|TRBD1|TRBJ2-5
TGCAGTGCTAGTGCCGGGACAGGGGTTGGAGAGACCCAGTACTTC
CSASAGTGVGETQYF
>few|TRBV10-3|NA|TRBJ1-2
TGTGCCATCAGGGAGGACCTTAACTATGGCTACACCTTC
CAIREDLNYGYTF
>NA|TRBV6-1|NA|TRBJ1-6
TGTGCCAGCAGCCGCATCTATAATTCACCCCTCCACTTT
CASSRIYNSPLHF
>NA|TRBV2|NA|TRBJ2-6
TGTGCCAGCAGTGGAGGAGGCAGGGGCTCTTGGGCCAACGTCCTGACTTTC
CASSGGGRGSWANVLTF
>many|TRBV12-3/TRBV12-4|NA|TRBJ1-2
TGTGCCAGCAGCGGGGGCTTTTCGGACTATGGCTACACCTTC
CASSGGFSDYGYTF
>many|TRBV24-1|NA|TRBJ2-3
TGTGCCACCAGTGACCCCCGGGGGAGGTCAACAGATACGCAGTATTTT
CATSDPRGRSTDTQYF
>NA|TRBV28|TRBD2|TRBJ2-7
TGTGCCAGCAGTCCTCCTATGGGAGGGGCCTACGAGCAGTACTTC
CASSPPMGGAYEQYF
>many|TRBV12-3/TRBV12-4|NA|TRBJ2-2
TGTGCCAGCAGTTTAACCCCGCTAGCCACCGGGGAGCTGTTTTTT
CASSLTPLATGELFF
>NA|TRBV6-1|NA|TRBJ2-2
TGTGCCAGCAGTCGACTCCAGGGGAACACCGGGGAGCTGTTTTTT
CASSRLQGNTGELFF
>NA|TRBV7-2|TRBD2|TRBJ2-7
TGTGCCAGCAGCCCTTCCCTTAGCGGGGCCCTTTCCTACGAGCAGTACTTC
CASSPSLSGALSYEQYF
>many|TRBV28|TRBD1|TRBJ1-5
TGTGCCAGCAGTTTGGGGGATGTGGGGACAGGGGATCAGCCCCAGCATTTT
CASSLGDVGTGDQPQHF
>many|TRBV12-3/TRBV12-4|NA|TRBJ2-5
TGTGCCAGCAGTCCCGGGTGGGGGATAGGGCAAGAGACCCAGTACTTC
CASSPGWGIGQETQYF
>few|TRBV15|TRBD1|TRBJ2-7
TGTGCCACCAGCAGATCGGACAGGGGGGGGTACGAGCAGTACTTC
CATSRSDRGGYEQYF
>many|TRBV12-3/TRBV12-4|TRBD1|TRBJ1-1
TGTGCCAGCAGTCCGCGACAGGGGGGGAACACTGAAGCTTTCTTT
CASSPRQGGNTEAFF
>many|TRBV20-1|NA|TRBJ2-3
TGCAGTGCTAATAAGGGTCCCACAGATACGCAGTATTTT
CSANKGPTDTQYF
>few|TRBV18|TRBD1|TRBJ1-1
TGTGCCAGCTCACCCGGACAGGGACCGAACACTGAAGCTTTCTTT
CASSPGQGPNTEAFF
>few|TRBV5-1|NA|TRBJ1-1
TGCGCCAGCGCGCCCGGGGGGACGTTCACTGAAGCTTTCTTT
CASAPGGTFTEAFF
>NA|TRBV20-1|TRBD2|TRBJ2-1
TGCAGTGTGCGGGAGGGTTTCGATGAGCAGTTCTTC
CSVREGFDEQFF
>NA|TRBV6-2/TRBV6-3|TRBD2|TRBJ2-7
TGTGCCAGCAGTTACCCCTGGCGGGGAGGGCCCGTAAACGAGCAGTACTTC
CASSYPWRGGPVNEQYF
>many|TRBV2|TRBD1|TRBJ2-1
TGTGCCAGCACCAGGGACAGGGTCACACACAATGAGCAGTTCTTC
CASTRDRVTHNEQFF
>NA|TRBV18|TRBD2|TRBJ2-7
TGTGCCAGCTCACCATCCCGGGGGGGCTATGAGCAGTACTTC
CASSPSRGGYEQYF
>many|TRBV6-1|TRBD1|TRBJ1-2
TGTGCCAGCAGTGTACGCCGGACAGGGGACTATGGCTACACCTTC
CASSVRRTGDYGYTF
>few|TRBV6-1|TRBD2|TRBJ2-4
TGTGCCAGCTGGCTAGCGGGAGGGGGAAACATTCAGTACTTC
CASWLAGGGNIQYF
>many|TRBV3-1|NA|TRBJ1-2
TGTGCCAGCAGCCAAGTTAATATTCCCTATGGCTACACCTTC
CASSQVNIPYGYTF
>many|TRBV12-3/TRBV12-4|NA|TRBJ2-5
TGTGCCAGCAGTTTCTCGGGCCGACAAGAGACCCAGTACTTC
CASSFSGRQETQYF
>many|TRBV3-1|TRBD1|TRBJ1-4
TGTGCCAGCAGCCCCCCAGGACAGGGAGGGAAACTGTTTTTT
CASSPPGQGGKLFF
>few|TRBV3-1|NA|TRBJ1-2
TGTGCCAGCAGCCAAGACTCCGGAAACTATGGCTACACCTTC
CASSQDSGNYGYTF
>NA|TRBV7-2|NA|TRBJ2-7
TGTGCCAGCAGCTTAGGTTCGGCCCCGGATGGGGCCGGCGAGCAGTACTTC
CASSLGSAPDGAGEQYF
>many|TRBV2|TRBD2|TRBJ2-3
TGTGCCAGCAGTGGGCGGCTAGCGGAGAGCACAGATACGCAGTATTTT
CASSGRLAESTDTQYF
>few|TRBV6-1|TRBD1|TRBJ1-2
TGTGCCAGCAGCATGGGACAGGGCTATGGCTACACCTTC
CASSMGQGYGYTF
>many|TRBV27|NA|TRBJ2-7
TGTGCCAGCAGTTTAAGGGTTGCGGGGGCGCCGGGCGAGCAGTACTTC
CASSLRVAGAPGEQYF
>NA|TRBV28|TRBD2|TRBJ2-3
TGTGCCAGCAGTTCACTACTAGCGGGAGGGCCTGAAACGCAGTATTTT
CASSSLLAGGPETQYF